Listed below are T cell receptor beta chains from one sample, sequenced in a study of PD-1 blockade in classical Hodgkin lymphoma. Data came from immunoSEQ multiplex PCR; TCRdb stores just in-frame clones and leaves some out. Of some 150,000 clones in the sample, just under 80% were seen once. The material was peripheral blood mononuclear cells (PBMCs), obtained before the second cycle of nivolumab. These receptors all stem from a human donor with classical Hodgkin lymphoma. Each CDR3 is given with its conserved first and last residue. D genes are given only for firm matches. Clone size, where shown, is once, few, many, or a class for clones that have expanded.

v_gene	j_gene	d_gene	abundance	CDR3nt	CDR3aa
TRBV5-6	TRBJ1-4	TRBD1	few	TGTGCCAGCAGCCTTCCGGGACAGGGGGGTGAGGAAAAACTGTTTTTT	CASSLPGQGGEEKLFF
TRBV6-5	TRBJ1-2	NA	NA	TGTGCCGGCAGCCCGGACAGCGTCTATGGCTACACCTTC	CAGSPDSVYGYTF
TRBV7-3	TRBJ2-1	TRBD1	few	TGTGCCAGCAGCCCCCGACAGGGGGTCTACAATGAGCAGTTCTTC	CASSPRQGVYNEQFF
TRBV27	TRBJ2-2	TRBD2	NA	TGTGCCAGCAGTTTGGCCGCACTAGCGGGCCGGGGCACCGGGGAGCTGTTTTTT	CASSLAALAGRGTGELFF
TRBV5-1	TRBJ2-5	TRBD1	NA	TGCGCCAGCAGCTCCGGGACAGGGCTGGAGACCCAGTACTTC	CASSSGTGLETQYF
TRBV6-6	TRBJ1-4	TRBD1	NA	TGTGCCAGCAGAGCCGGGACAGTGAATGAAAAACTGTTTTTT	CASRAGTVNEKLFF
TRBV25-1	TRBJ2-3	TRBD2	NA	TGTGCCAGCAGTCTCAGCGGGACTAGCGGCACAGATACGCAGTATTTT	CASSLSGTSGTDTQYF
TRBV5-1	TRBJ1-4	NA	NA	TGCGCCAGCAGCTTGGCAACTAATGAAAAACTGTTTTTT	CASSLATNEKLFF
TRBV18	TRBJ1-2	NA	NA	TGTGCCAGCTCACCTTACCAGACCGACCTCCATTCTTTC	CASSPYQTDLHSF
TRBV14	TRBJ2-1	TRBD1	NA	TGTGCCAGCAGACGCCTGGGACAGCCATACAATGAGCAGTTCTTC	CASRRLGQPYNEQFF
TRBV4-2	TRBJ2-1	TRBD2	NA	TGTGCCAGCAGCCAAGCGGGAGGGCCCGACAATGAGCAGTTCTTC	CASSQAGGPDNEQFF